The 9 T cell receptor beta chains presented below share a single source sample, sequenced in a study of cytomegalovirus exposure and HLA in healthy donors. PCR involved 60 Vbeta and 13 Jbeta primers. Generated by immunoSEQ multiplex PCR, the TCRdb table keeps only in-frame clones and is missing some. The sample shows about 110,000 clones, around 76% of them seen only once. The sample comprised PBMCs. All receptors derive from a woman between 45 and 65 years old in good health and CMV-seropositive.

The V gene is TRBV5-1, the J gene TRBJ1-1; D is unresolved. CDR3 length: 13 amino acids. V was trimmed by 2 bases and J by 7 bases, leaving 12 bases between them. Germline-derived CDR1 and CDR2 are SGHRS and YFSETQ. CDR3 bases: TGCGCCAGCAGCTTCGGTCAGGAAAATGAAGCTTTCTTT. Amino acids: CASSFGQENEAFF.

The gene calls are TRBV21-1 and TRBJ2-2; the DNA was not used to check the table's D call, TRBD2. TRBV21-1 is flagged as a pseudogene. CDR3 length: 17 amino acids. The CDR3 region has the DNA TGTGCCAGCAGAGAGACTAGCGGGGGGTCGGGGACCGGGGAGCTGTTTTTT. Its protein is CASRETSGGSGTGELFF.

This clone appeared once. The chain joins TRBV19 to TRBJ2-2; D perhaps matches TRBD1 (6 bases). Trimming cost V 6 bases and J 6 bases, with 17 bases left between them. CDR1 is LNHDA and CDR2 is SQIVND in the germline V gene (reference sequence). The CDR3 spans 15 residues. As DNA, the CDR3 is TGTGCCAGTAGACGACAGGACCTGGGGTCCGGGGAGCTGTTTTTT. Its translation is CASRRQDLGSGELFF.

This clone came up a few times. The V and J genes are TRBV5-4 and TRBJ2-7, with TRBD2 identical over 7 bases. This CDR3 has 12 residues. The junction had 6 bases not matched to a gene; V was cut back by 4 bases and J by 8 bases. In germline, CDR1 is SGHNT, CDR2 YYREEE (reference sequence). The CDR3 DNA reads TGTGCCAGCAGCCCCGGGACTACAAAGCAGTACTTC. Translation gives CASSPGTTKQYF. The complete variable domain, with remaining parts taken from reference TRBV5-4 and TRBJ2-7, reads ETGVTQSPTHLIKTRGQQVTLRCSSQSGHNTVSWYQQALGQGPQFIFQYYREEENGRGNFPPRFSGLQFPNYSSELNVNALELDDSALYLCASSPGTTKQYFGPGTRLTVT.

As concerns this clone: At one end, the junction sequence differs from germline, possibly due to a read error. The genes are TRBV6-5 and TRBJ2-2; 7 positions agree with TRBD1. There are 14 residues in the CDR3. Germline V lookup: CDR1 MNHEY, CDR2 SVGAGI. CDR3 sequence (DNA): TGTGCCAGCAGAACAGGGGCCAACATCGGGGAGCTGTTTTTT. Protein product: CASRTGANIGELFF.

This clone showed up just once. The CDR3 bases are TGTGCCAGCAGCATACACCCGGTGGGGGGGGATAATTCCAACTATGGCTACACCTTC. Residues: CASSIHPVGGDNSNYGYTF. The rearrangement links TRBV9 to TRBJ1-2, with TRBD1 as a possible D gene (5 bases). This CDR3 comprises 19 residues. Trimming removed 4 bases from V and 2 bases from J, with 27 bases in between. CDR1 is SGDLS, CDR2 YYNGEE, per germline. Drawing the rest from reference TRBV9 and TRBJ1-2, the complete variable domain is DSGVTQTPKHLITATGQRVTLRCSPRSGDLSVYWYQQSLDQGLQFLIQYYNGEERAKGNILERFSAQQFPDLHSELNLSSLELGDSALYFCASSIHPVGGDNSNYGYTFGSGTRLTVV.

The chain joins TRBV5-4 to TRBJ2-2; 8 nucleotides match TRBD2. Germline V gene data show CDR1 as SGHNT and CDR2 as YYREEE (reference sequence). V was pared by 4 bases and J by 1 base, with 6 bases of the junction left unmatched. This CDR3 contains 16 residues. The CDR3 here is CASSRPGGVNTGELFF. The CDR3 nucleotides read TGTGCCAGCAGCCGCCCCGGGGGGGTGAACACCGGGGAGCTGTTTTTT.

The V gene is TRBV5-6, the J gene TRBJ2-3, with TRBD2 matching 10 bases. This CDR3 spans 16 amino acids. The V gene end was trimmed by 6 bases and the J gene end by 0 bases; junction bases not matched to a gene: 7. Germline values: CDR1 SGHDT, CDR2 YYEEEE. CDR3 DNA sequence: TGTGCCAGCAAAGCGGGGGGGCTCTTGAGCACAGATACGCAGTATTTT. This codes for CASKAGGLLSTDTQYF.

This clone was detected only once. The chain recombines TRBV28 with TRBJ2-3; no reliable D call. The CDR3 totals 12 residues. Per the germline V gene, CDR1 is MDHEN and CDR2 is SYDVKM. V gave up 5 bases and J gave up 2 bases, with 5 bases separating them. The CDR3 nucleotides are TGTGCCAGCAGTATAGTCACAGATACGCAGTATTTT. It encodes CASSIVTDTQYF.